Each of the 4 T cell receptor beta chains below was sequenced from the same sample in a study of T cells after posttransplantation cyclophosphamide. Produced via immunoSEQ multiplex PCR; TCRdb's table is partial and in-frame only. The sample has 15,000 to 20,000 clones, 75% to 90% seen once. Busulfan-fludarabine conditioning, marrow transplant, and cyclophosphamide on days +3 and +4 were administered. Specimen: PBMCs, collected after allogeneic stem cell transplant with posttransplant cyclophosphamide. These receptors originate from a female patient aged 40 to 50 who received an allogeneic stem cell transplant from a related donor, was CMV-positive, and had no GVHD. Some T cells may possibly be graft donor cells.

The rearrangement links TRBV7-2 to TRBJ2-5; 9 bases line up with TRBD1. Germline values: CDR1 SGHTA, CDR2 FQGNSA. The CDR3 covers 14 residues. The V segment lost 4 bases and the J segment 3 bases; nucleotides outside the gene matches: 3. Here the CDR3 DNA reads TGTGCCAGCAGCTCGGGACAGGGTAAAGAGACCCAGTACTTC. Encoded protein: CASSSGQGKETQYF. The entire variable domain, with the rest obtained from reference TRBV7-2 and TRBJ2-5, is as follows: GAGVSQSPSNKVTEKGKDVELRCDPISGHTALYWYRQSLGQGLEFLIYFQGNSAPDKSGLPSDRFSAERTGGSVSTLTIQRTQQEDSAVYLCASSSGQGKETQYFGPGTRLLVL.

V gene TRBV7-2 combines with J gene TRBJ1-3; D may be TRBD1 (6 bases). V lost 0 bases, J lost 0 bases, and 12 bases lay in between. Looked up from germline, CDR1 is SGHTA and CDR2 is FQGNSA. The CDR3 length is 17 residues. The CDR3 DNA reads TGTGCCAGCAGCTTAGCAAAGACAGGCCTCTCTGGAAACACCATATATTTT. This codes for CASSLAKTGLSGNTIYF. Drawing the rest from reference TRBV7-2 and TRBJ1-3, the complete variable domain is GAGVSQSPSNKVTEKGKDVELRCDPISGHTALYWYRQSLGQGLEFLIYFQGNSAPDKSGLPSDRFSAERTGGSVSTLTIQRTQQEDSAVYLCASSLAKTGLSGNTIYFGEGSWLTVV.

J is TRBJ2-7 and V is TRBV4-3; 7 nucleotides match TRBD1. CDR1 is LGHNA and CDR2 is YSLEER in the germline V gene. This CDR3 contains 15 residues. V shed 0 bases, J shed 3 bases, and the junction held 5 bases outside the gene matches. The DNA for the CDR3 is TGCGCCAGCAGCCAAGAGGACAGGCCAATCTACGAGCAGTACTTC. Translated, it gives CASSQEDRPIYEQYF.

The genes are TRBV5-8 and TRBJ2-1; maybe TRBD2 (6 bases). The CDR3 totals 15 residues. The germline V gene has CDR1 SGHTS and CDR2 YDEGEE. The V end was cut by 2 bases, the J end by 0 bases, with 9 bases between. The CDR3 sequence: CASSFGLNSYNEQFF. The CDR3 coding sequence is TGTGCCAGCAGCTTCGGACTAAACTCCTACAATGAGCAGTTCTTC.